A selection of T cell receptor beta chains follows, all from one sample in a study of blood T cell repertoires in COVID-19. The data were produced by immunoSEQ multiplex PCR, yet TCRdb's version contains in-frame clones alone and is incomplete. The profile covers 200,000 to 250,000 clones, with roughly nine tenths appearing a single time and 5.5% to 8% taken by the ten largest. Sequencing was carried out using peripheral blood. The receptors were gathered from a man in his sixties who had recovered from COVID-19. CDR3s include the opening cysteine and the closing phenylalanine or tryptophan. Each record gives: V gene, CDR3 protein.

TRBV7-9	CASSLAGGAGYEQYF
TRBV5-1	CASSLRTGGTGELFF
TRBV19	CASSIDRTGELFF
TRBV27	CASSLKGAFSYNEQFF
TRBV2	CASRREQFF
TRBV5-4	CASRADYEGGNEQFF
TRBV5-4	CASSLEGLAGVTQYF
TRBV10-3	CASGGTAYTF
TRBV5-4	CASSSGTGTHEQYF
TRBV27	CASSLSMTIAKNIQYF
TRBV5-5	CASSLVGGTYEQYF
TRBV7-9	CASSFRDRGPYEQYF
TRBV28	CASSSLTSGRAYEQYF
TRBV19	CASSVVTGSYEQYF
TRBV25-1	CASSRDRGISPLHF
TRBV7-9	CASSRGQFQETQYF
TRBV5-1	CASSLGYSTDTQYF
TRBV6-2/TRBV6-3	CASSRSGQGSSPLHF
TRBV3-1/TRBV3-2	CASARSLNAKLFF
TRBV5-1	CASSRLGGQETQYF
TRBV19	CASRSSGDLTDTQYF
TRBV5-6	CASSLADYGYTF
TRBV5-1	CASSLTGTGGSGNTIYF
TRBV4-2	CASSQELLGEGQPQHF
TRBV5-1	CASSLGTGGYEQYF
TRBV20-1	CSAGTGYGYTF
TRBV19	CASSTDRYSNQPQHF